This T cell receptor (beta chain) is drawn from a study of cytomegalovirus exposure and HLA in healthy donors. Across the study: Drawn from HLA-typed donors, tens of millions of unique TCRs were held in an early data release.

Worth noting for this clone: Antigen unknown.

PCR used 60 Vbeta primers and 13 Jbeta primers. Assay: immunoSEQ multiplex PCR; the TCRdb copy retains only in-frame clones and omits some. The repertoire holds 200,000 to 300,000 clones, with about 83% as singletons. The germline CDR1 and CDR2 sequences are SGHTA and FQGNSA. The trim removed 5 bases at V and 5 bases at J, leaving 11 bases unmatched. This CDR3 has 16 amino acids. Study-level findings and limits: Most TCR sequences were seen very rarely across donors, but some public TCRs occurred in many. The authors listed roughly 150 TCR beta chains as cytomegalovirus-associated. DRB1 showed the most TCR associations and HLA-C the fewest in a later analysis, as rates varied by HLA locus.

This clonotype originated in a woman aged 40 to 49 in good health and CMV-seropositive. The chain couples TRBV7-2 to TRBJ2-2, with 7 bases fitting TRBD2. Sample: PBMCs. CDR3 DNA: TGTGCCAGCAGCAAGATCCCGGGAGGACAAACCGGGGAGCTGTTTTTT. It is translated as CASSKIPGGQTGELFF.